The 20 T cell receptor beta chains below come from one sample, sequenced in a study of blood T cells in healthy people across ages. The authors ran a second PCR of about 6 to 11 cycles using a sample-barcoded 5' primer and a J-beta primer mix. TCRdb reprocessed the 5' RACE reads via MiXCR and lists one record per CDR3 protein. The sample comprises about 1.1 million distinct CDR3 sequences, more than 30% of which are singletons, and around 12% rests with the top ten. The specimen was blood. The receptor source for this set is a man aged 18 to 29 in good health.

This clonotype was found a few times. The V gene is TRBV9, the J gene TRBJ2-1; possible D gene TRBD2, 6 bases. The CDR3 loop spans 13 amino acids. The ends were cut back, 2 bases at V and 4 bases at J, with 7 bases in the middle. Germline loops: CDR1 SGDLS, CDR2 YYNGEE. Here the CDR3 reads CASSVDYYNEQFF. The CDR3 DNA reads as TGTGCCAGCAGCGTGGACTATTACAATGAGCAGTTCTTC.

A few counts support this clonotype. V gene TRBV7-9 combines with J gene TRBJ1-2; the D gene is possibly TRBD1 (6 bases). The CDR3 has 15 amino acids. Germline values: CDR1 SEHNR, CDR2 FQNEAQ (reference sequence). With 1 base removed from V and 4 bases from J, the gap between germline ends came to 13 bases. CDR3: CASSLGQDRLYGYTF. The CDR3 DNA sequence: TGTGCCAGCAGCTTAGGACAGGATAGACTCTATGGCTACACCTTC.

This chain connects TRBV15 to TRBJ1-5, with D hard to call. V was shortened by 1 base and J by 0 bases, with 7 bases between the two germline ends. Germline CDR1 and CDR2: LNHNV and YYDKDF (reference sequence). The CDR3 consists of 15 residues. The CDR3 DNA follows: TGTGCCACCAGCAGAGCCGGGGATAGCAATCAGCCCCAGCATTTT. Its protein is CATSRAGDSNQPQHF.

The chain uses TRBV4-3 and TRBJ2-1; the D is unclear. CDR3 length equals 18 residues. Trimming took off 0 bases at V and 7 bases at J, with 22 bases between the two ends. Germline CDR1 is LGHNA and CDR2 is YSLEER. As DNA, the CDR3 is TGCGCCAGCAGCCAAGATTATGTTGGGGTCCCTGGATGGAATGAGCAGTTCTTC. Encoded protein: CASSQDYVGVPGWNEQFF.

The genes are TRBV5-1 and TRBJ2-3, with D possibly TRBD1 on 6 matching bases. Trimming took off 4 bases at V and 2 bases at J, with 14 bases between the two ends. Germline-derived CDR1 and CDR2 are SGHRS and YFSETQ. The CDR3 is 15 amino acids. CDR3 loop: CASSLEGQNTDTQYF. Written as DNA, the CDR3 is TGCGCCAGCAGCCTAGAAGGACAGAACACAGATACGCAGTATTTT.

This clonotype was seen a handful of times. This sequence joins TRBV6-2 or TRBV6-3 and TRBJ2-1; no firm D call. Germline-derived CDR1 and CDR2 are MNHEY and SVGEGT. The length of the CDR3 is 16 residues. With 6 bases removed from V and 3 bases from J, the gap between germline ends came to 18 bases. CDR3 DNA: TGTGCCAGCAGCCGCCGACCGGATTCCCTCTACAATGAGCAGTTCTTC. Translation gives CASSRRPDSLYNEQFF.

This clonotype turned up a few times. The rearrangement uses TRBV3-1 and TRBJ1-6; 7 nucleotides line up with TRBD1. Trimming removed 8 bases from V and 5 bases from J; junction bases left unmatched: 3. In germline, CDR1 is LGHDT, CDR2 YNNKEL (reference sequence). CDR3 length: 13 residues. CDR3 sequence reads: CASAGTDNSPLHF. For the CDR3, the DNA is TGTGCCAGCGCCGGGACAGATAATTCACCCCTCCACTTT.

This rearrangement joins TRBV27 to TRBJ2-3; D is uncertain. CDR1 and CDR2 (germline): MNHEY, SMNVEV (reference sequence). The CDR3 consists of 14 residues. Trimming left V 6 bases short and J 0 bases short, with 10 bases between. The CDR3 loop reads CASRRRPSTDTQYF. DNA of the CDR3: TGTGCCAGCAGGAGAAGACCTAGCACAGATACGCAGTATTTT.

In this sample, this clonotype turned up a few times. This chain uses TRBV2 with TRBJ2-5; 8 nucleotides align to TRBD2. Germline V gene data show CDR1 as SNHLY and CDR2 as FYNNEI. V lost 10 bases and J lost 2; bases outside the gene matches: 12. This CDR3 is 15 amino acids long. The CDR3 is CAITHAGGVQETQYF. The CDR3 DNA sequence: TGTGCCATCACGCACGCGGGGGGAGTTCAAGAGACCCAGTACTTC.

This clonotype has only a few counts. V gene TRBV6-4 combines with J gene TRBJ2-1, with D possibly being TRBD1 (6 bases). Germline CDR1 MRHNA, CDR2 SNTAGT. This CDR3 region has 14 residues. V dropped 8 bases and J dropped 7 bases, with 18 bases sitting between them. The CDR3 spells CASYSWTASNEQFF. CDR3 in DNA: TGTGCCAGCTATTCTTGGACAGCTTCTAATGAGCAGTTCTTC.

Of note for this clonotype: At one of its ends the junction is not consistent with the germline gene, which may arise from a read error. The chain is built from TRBV4-2 and TRBJ2-7; D perhaps matches TRBD2 (5 bases). This CDR3 comprises 16 residues. Germline V gene sequence: CDR1 LGHNA, CDR2 YNFKEQ. The CDR3 sequence is CAGSQERVRGRNEQYF. For the CDR3, the DNA is TGTGCCGGCAGCCAGGAAAGGGTTCGGGGTAGAAACGAGCAGTACTTC.

A single count supports this clonotype. The rearrangement joins TRBV15 to TRBJ2-2; D is ambiguous. Germline CDR1 reads LNHNV; CDR2 reads YYDKDF (reference sequence). Trimming took off 1 base at V and 0 bases at J, with 21 bases between the two ends. The CDR3 has 20 amino acids. CDR3 DNA sequence: TGTGCCACCAGCAGAGTAGTTGTCCGTATTCGGACCGCGAACACCGGGGAGCTGTTTTTT. Protein sequence: CATSRVVVRIRTANTGELFF.

This chain joins TRBV29-1 and TRBJ1-1; a weak D match, TRBD1 (5 bases). In germline, CDR1 is SQVTM, CDR2 ANQGSEA. V was cut by 7 bases and J by 4 bases, with 10 bases left in between. This CDR3 region has 11 residues. The CDR3 loop reads CSGGRSTEAFF. The CDR3 bases are TGCAGCGGGGGCAGGAGCACTGAAGCTTTCTTT.

Turning to this clonotype: A read error may be the cause here, since a much bigger clone is one base away. This chain links TRBV11-1 with TRBJ2-3, with D possibly TRBD1 on 5 matching bases. This CDR3 region has 14 residues. Germline lookup yields CDR1 SGHAT and CDR2 FQDESV (reference sequence). The CDR3 DNA sequence: TGTGCCAGCACCACCTCACCGGACACAGGTACGCAGTATTTT. This translates into CASTTSPDTGTQYF.

This clonotype was observed many times. The rearrangement joins TRBV2 to TRBJ2-6; D not certain. The CDR3 contains 12 residues. CDR1 and CDR2 (germline): SNHLY, FYNNEI. V was trimmed by 8 bases and J by 8 bases, leaving 10 bases between them. The CDR3 loop is CASGVEPNVLTF. For the CDR3, the DNA is TGTGCCAGCGGGGTTGAACCCAACGTCCTGACTTTC.

This clonotype was recorded a few times. The V and J genes are TRBV20-1 and TRBJ2-1, with 10 nucleotides matching TRBD2. Germline lookup yields CDR1 DFQATT and CDR2 SNEGSKA (reference sequence). The CDR3 covers 15 residues. Losses at the gene ends were 3 bases for V and 6 bases for J; bases not matched to a gene: 8. The CDR3 loop is CSARPPSGGINEQFF. In nucleotides, the CDR3 is TGCAGTGCTAGGCCTCCTAGCGGGGGAATCAATGAGCAGTTCTTC.

The rearrangement links TRBV7-3 to TRBJ2-2; TRBD1 is a possible D gene (5 bases). The CDR3 totals 14 residues. Trimming cost V 6 bases and J 1 base, with 9 bases left between them. Germline CDR1 and CDR2: SGHTA and FQGTGA. The CDR3 spells CASSHDRNTGELFF. The CDR3 DNA sequence: TGTGCCAGCAGTCACGACAGGAACACCGGGGAGCTGTTTTTT.

The CDR3 DNA reads as TGTGCCAGCAGTTTGGGGGAGAGGGAAAAACTGTTTTTT. It specifies CASSLGEREKLFF. The chain links TRBV12-3 or TRBV12-4 to TRBJ1-4, with a weak D call TRBD1 (5 bases). The CDR3 is made up of 13 amino acids. Trimming stripped 3 bases from V and 8 bases from J, with 10 bases between.

The chain recombines TRBV20-1 with TRBJ1-1; D is possibly TRBD1 (5 bases). Trimming pared 5 bases from V and 5 bases from J, leaving 12 bases between. Germline lookup yields CDR1 DFQATT and CDR2 SNEGSKA (reference sequence). CDR3 length: 12 residues. CDR3 coding DNA: TGCAGTGCTTCGTTTCAGGGAACTGAAGCTTTCTTT. Protein: CSASFQGTEAFF.

This clonotype was seen a handful of times. CDR3 DNA sequence: TGTGCCAGCAGTTACGCCCAGGGTACCAGCGATGAGCAGTTCTTC. This gives the protein CASSYAQGTSDEQFF. The rearrangement uses TRBV6-5 and TRBJ2-1; maybe TRBD1 (5 bases). Germline CDR1 is MNHEY and CDR2 is SVGAGI. This CDR3 contains 15 residues. V was shortened by 2 bases and J by 8 bases, with 16 bases between the two germline ends.